A single sample is the source of the 24 T cell receptor beta chains below, sequenced in a study of control samples from healthy donors and cancer patients. This table comes from immunoSEQ multiplex PCR, and its TCRdb copy is limited to in-frame clones, with some not included. The sample records fewer than 120,000 clones, approximately 87% being singletons. The sequencing sample was made of PBMCs. The receptors stem from a woman aged 60-75 years with lung cancer.

The genes are TRBV11-2 and TRBJ2-1; perhaps TRBD2 as D (6 bases). Per germline, CDR1 SGHAT and CDR2 FQNNGV. The V gene lost 5 bases and the J gene lost 10 bases, with 24 bases spanning the gap. CDR3 length: 16 amino acids. CDR3 sequence reads: CASSSPGRGLSGEQFF. The DNA of the CDR3 is TGTGCCAGCAGCAGTCCAGGGCGGGGCTTATCCGGGGAGCAGTTCTTC.

The chain recombines TRBV11-1 with TRBJ2-3; D may correspond to TRBD1 or TRBD2 (5 bases each). This CDR3 contains 15 residues. V dropped 5 bases and J dropped 8 bases, with 20 bases sitting between them. Germline loops: CDR1 SGHAT, CDR2 FQDESV (reference sequence). CDR3 in amino acids: CASSRDRVESGTQYF. The CDR3 DNA is TGTGCCAGCAGCCGGGACCGGGTGGAGTCCGGTACGCAGTATTTT.

The chain combines TRBV27 with TRBJ1-6; 9 positions agree with TRBD1. The CDR3 runs to 16 residues. The germline V gene encodes CDR1 MNHEY and CDR2 SMNVEV (reference sequence). Trimming cost V 5 bases and J 9 bases; bases outside gene matches: 11. DNA for the CDR3: TGTGCCAGCAGTCCCAAGACCGGGACAGGGACTTCACCCCTCCACTTT. Residues: CASSPKTGTGTSPLHF.

V usage is TRBV12-5 and J usage is TRBJ1-3; no reliable D call. Germline CDR1 and CDR2: LGHNT and FRNRAP. V was pared by 7 bases and J by 0 bases, with 10 bases between. The CDR3 contains 14 residues. The CDR3 region has the DNA TGTGCTAGTGCTCCGGACGGCTCTGGAAACACCATATATTTT. Protein sequence: CASAPDGSGNTIYF.

The J gene is TRBJ2-6, the V gene TRBV6-5; D is undetermined. From germline, CDR1 is MNHEY and CDR2 SVGAGI. The CDR3 covers 15 residues. Deletions cut 2 bases from V and 0 bases from J, with 5 bases between. The CDR3 DNA reads as TGTGCCAGCAGTTACGTGGACTCTGGGGCCAACGTCCTGACTTTC. It translates to CASSYVDSGANVLTF.

This clone appeared once. This sequence joins TRBV7-2 and TRBJ1-1; TRBD1 is a possible D gene (5 bases). Trimming cost V 0 bases and J 4 bases, with 9 bases left between them. There are 14 residues in the CDR3. Looked up from germline, CDR1 is SGHTA and CDR2 is FQGNSA. CDR3 in amino acids: CASSLAIQGTEAFF. CDR3 nucleotides: TGTGCCAGCAGCTTAGCGATTCAGGGCACTGAAGCTTTCTTT.

The V gene is TRBV5-8, the J gene TRBJ1-1, with D maybe TRBD1 (6 bases). Germline assignment: CDR1 SGHTS and CDR2 YDEGEE. V was trimmed by 4 bases and J by 1 base, leaving 17 bases between them. The CDR3 runs to 16 residues. CDR3 sequence: CASSPLLRGTNTEAFF. The CDR3 DNA follows: TGTGCCAGCAGCCCTCTCTTGAGGGGGACGAACACTGAAGCTTTCTTT. The complete variable domain, with remaining parts taken from reference TRBV5-8 and TRBJ1-1, reads EAGVTQSPTHLIKTRGQQATLRCSPISGHTSVYWYQQALGLGLQFLLWYDEGEERNRGNFPPRFSGRQFPNYSSELNVNALELEDSALYLCASSPLLRGTNTEAFFGQGTRLTVV.

The chain recombines TRBV2 with TRBJ2-3; D is perhaps TRBD2 (6 bases). This CDR3 comprises 15 residues. The germline CDR1 and CDR2 sequences are SNHLY and FYNNEI. V was shortened by 6 bases and J by 0 bases, with 13 bases between the two germline ends. CDR3 in amino acids: CASSIPGLSTDTQYF. CDR3 nucleotide sequence: TGTGCCAGCAGCATCCCGGGACTCAGCACAGATACGCAGTATTTT. Full variable domain (remainder filled in from reference TRBV2 and TRBJ2-3): EPEVTQTPSHQVTQMGQEVILRCVPISNHLYFYWYRQILGQKVEFLVSFYNNEISEKSEIFDDQFSVERPDGSNFTLKIRSTKLEDSAMYFCASSIPGLSTDTQYFGPGTRLTVL.

The chain joins TRBV28 to TRBJ1-2; D remains unclear. Trimming removed 8 bases from V and 3 bases from J, with 7 bases in between. Germline V gene sequence: CDR1 MDHEN, CDR2 SYDVKM. The CDR3 is made up of 11 amino acids. CDR3: CASQRDYGYTF. CDR3 nucleotide sequence: TGTGCCAGCCAACGAGACTATGGCTACACCTTC.

This clone is a singleton in its sample. This chain joins TRBV14 and TRBJ2-7; D ambiguous. V was clipped by 0 bases and J by 9 bases, with 15 bases between them. Germline CDR1 is SGHDN and CDR2 is FVKESK. CDR3 length: 14 residues. Here the CDR3 reads CASSQDNAPAVQYF. The CDR3 DNA reads TGTGCCAGCAGCCAAGATAACGCCCCCGCCGTGCAGTACTTC.

The chain employs TRBV4-1 and TRBJ2-1; a possible D gene is TRBD2 (6 bases). The CDR3 sequence is 17 residues long. The germline gives CDR1 MGHRA, CDR2 YSYEKL. V was trimmed by 1 base and J by 1 base, leaving 14 bases between them. CDR3 region: CASSQVDMGLSYNEQFF. The CDR3 nucleotides read TGCGCCAGCAGCCAAGTTGATATGGGACTTTCCTACAATGAGCAGTTCTTC.

This clone turned up a few times. This sequence joins TRBV10-3 and TRBJ1-1; TRBD1 agrees at 7 bases. Germline CDR1 ENHRY, CDR2 SYGVKD. CDR3 length: 15 residues. The V gene end was trimmed by 4 bases and the J gene end by 1 base; junction bases not matched to a gene: 6. CDR3 protein: CAISVPGQQNTEAFF. The CDR3 DNA reads as TGTGCCATCAGTGTACCGGGACAGCAGAACACTGAAGCTTTCTTT.

The CDR3: CASSYSNAGMDIPQHF. In DNA form, the CDR3 reads TGTGCCAGCAGTTACTCGAACGCTGGGATGGATATTCCCCAGCATTTT. The J gene is TRBJ1-5, the V gene TRBV6-2 or TRBV6-3; no clear D. CDR1 and CDR2 from the germline V gene are MNHEY and SVGEGT. Trimming took off 0 bases at V and 10 bases at J, with 19 bases between the two ends. The CDR3 is 16 residues long.

This clone was found a few times. The CDR3 here is CASSLGGVSNQPQHF. Here the CDR3 DNA reads TGTGCCAGCAGCCTTGGTGGGGTAAGCAATCAGCCCCAGCATTTT. The chain recombines TRBV5-4 with TRBJ1-5; unclear D gene. Germline V gene sequence: CDR1 SGHNT, CDR2 YYREEE (reference sequence). The length of the CDR3 is 15 residues. Trimming took 4 bases from V and 1 from J, leaving 12 bases between them.

The chain links TRBV7-3 to TRBJ1-1, with 10 bases lining up with TRBD1. Germline values: CDR1 SGHTA, CDR2 FQGTGA. This CDR3 has 15 residues. V lost 0 bases and J lost 6; bases outside the gene matches: 4. CDR3 bases: TGTGCCAGCAGCTTAACGTCGGGGACAGGGGCTGAAGCTTTCTTT. The encoded protein is CASSLTSGTGAEAFF.

V and J are TRBV19 and TRBJ1-1, with D tentatively TRBD1 (5 bases). The V end lost 8 bases, the J end lost 0 bases, and 16 bases lay between the germline ends. The CDR3 loop spans 15 amino acids. Germline lookup yields CDR1 LNHDA and CDR2 SQIVND (reference sequence). The CDR3 protein is CASRDGQTMNTEAFF. The CDR3 nucleotides read TGTGCCAGTCGGGACGGCCAAACTATGAACACTGAAGCTTTCTTT.

CDR3: CASSPPEGSSGANVLTF. In DNA, the CDR3 is TGTGCCAGCAGTCCACCCGAAGGTAGCTCTGGGGCCAACGTCCTGACTTTC. The genes are TRBV28 and TRBJ2-6; D ambiguous. V was cut by 5 bases and J by 0 bases, with 14 bases left in between. Germline CDR1 MDHEN, CDR2 SYDVKM. CDR3 length equals 17 residues.

The rearrangement links TRBV19 to TRBJ2-6; no clear D. CDR1 is LNHDA, CDR2 SQIVND, per germline (reference sequence). Trimming removed 3 bases at V and 0 bases at J, with 6 bases between. CDR3 size: 15 residues. The CDR3 loop reads CASSIFISGANVLTF. The CDR3, as DNA: TGTGCCAGTAGTATCTTCATCTCTGGGGCCAACGTCCTGACTTTC.

V is TRBV29-1 and J is TRBJ2-5; 10 bases align to TRBD2. The CDR3 spans 14 residues. Germline V gene sequence: CDR1 SQVTM, CDR2 ANQGSEA. After removal of 6 bases from V and 5 bases from J, the junction contained 9 bases not matched to a gene. The CDR3 region has the DNA TGCAGCGTCGACACTAGCGGGAATGGGGAGACCCAGTACTTC. This sequence encodes CSVDTSGNGETQYF.

The rearrangement uses TRBV15 and TRBJ1-5; 8 nucleotides agree with TRBD1. In germline, CDR1 is LNHNV, CDR2 YYDKDF (reference sequence). V lost 4 bases and J lost 4; bases outside the gene matches: 3. The CDR3 contains 14 residues. The CDR3 loop is CATSTGQGNQPQHF. As DNA, the CDR3 is TGTGCCACCAGCACCGGACAGGGTAATCAGCCCCAGCATTTT.

This clone has just a few counts. Compared with germline, one end of the junction differs, possibly owing to a read error. The chain joins TRBV19 to TRBJ2-6; 7 positions match TRBD1. Germline V gene data show CDR1 as LNHDA and CDR2 as SQIVND (reference sequence). The CDR3 totals 19 residues. The DNA of the CDR3 is TGTGCCAGTAGTCTAGAAATCACAGGGGTCCCCTCTGGGGCCAACGTCCTGACTTTC. Protein product: CASSLEITGVPSGANVLTF.

The J gene is TRBJ2-3, the V gene TRBV6-6; TRBD2 matches at 14 bases. Germline loops: CDR1 MNHNY, CDR2 SVGAGI (reference sequence). The CDR3 consists of 17 residues. Losses at the gene ends were 6 bases for V and 1 base for J; bases not matched to a gene: 6. The CDR3 DNA is TGTGCCAGCAGACGACTAGCGGGAGGGCGCCGCACAGATACGCAGTATTTT. As protein: CASRRLAGGRRTDTQYF.

This clone was observed once. The rearrangement uses TRBV10-3 and TRBJ1-4; TRBD1 is a possible D gene (6 bases). The germline V gene encodes CDR1 ENHRY and CDR2 SYGVKD. V gave up 4 bases and J gave up 0 bases, with 9 bases separating them. The CDR3 spans 15 residues. The CDR3 here is CAISASGATNEKLFF. The CDR3 DNA follows: TGTGCCATCAGTGCCTCAGGGGCAACTAATGAAAAACTGTTTTTT.

The CDR3 reads CASSPGQLGNEQFF. The CDR3 DNA reads TGTGCCAGCTCACCGGGACAGTTGGGCAATGAGCAGTTCTTC. This rearrangement joins TRBV18 to TRBJ2-1, with 7 bases lining up with TRBD1. The length of the CDR3 is 14 residues. Germline CDR1 KGHSH, CDR2 LQKENI. V was pared by 3 bases and J by 6 bases, with 5 bases of the junction left unmatched.